This T cell receptor beta chain was observed in a study of CD8 T cells in Susac syndrome. Study-level results: As acknowledged by the study, its TCR sequencing and HLA analysis included a relatively small number of individuals.

Sequencing of TCR beta was carried out in blood CD8+ and CD4+ T cells. Negative magnetic isolation gave CD8+ and CD4+ cells; FACS enriched CD8+ TEMRA. With respect to this clonotype: The target antigen is unknown.

The authors reverse transcribed roughly 0.5 to 1 ug RNA with random hexamers. TCR beta CDR3 was amplified by immunoSEQ covering 54 Vbeta and 13 Jbeta. TCRdb reprocessed the immunoSEQ multiplex PCR reads with MiXCR, giving one entry per CDR3 protein. Of approximately 300,000 distinct CDR3 sequences listed, around 89% were seen once; the top ten hold more than 0.15%. Sequences were obtained from CD8+ T cells from PBMCs. The origin of this receptor is a human donor with multiple sclerosis.

CDR3 region: CAWSGPGPYLFF. In nucleotides, the CDR3 is TGTGCCTGGAGTGGGCCGGGACCCTATTTGTTTTTT. The chain links TRBV30 to TRBJ1-4; TRBD1 is a possible D gene (5 bases). V was cut by 1 base and J by 15 bases, with 15 bases left in between. The CDR3 is 12 amino acids. Germline V lookup: CDR1 GTSNPN, CDR2 SVGIG (reference sequence).